The clone carrying this T cell receptor (beta chain) was counted many times. The antigen is unknown. Looked up from germline, CDR1 is MRHNA and CDR2 is SNTAGT. The CDR3 sequence is 14 residues long. Trimming stripped 6 bases from V and 6 bases from J, with 17 bases between. Patients with other autoimmune diseases, uncontrolled infections, pregnancy or lactation were excluded. Orbital computed tomography, thyroid ultrasound, TRAb, serum thyroxine and clinical symptoms formed the basis of diagnosis. Amplification targeted the TCR beta CDR3 regions, with RNA transcripts as the source material. The workflow started with a first-round RT-PCR run with HTBI primers and then moved on to a second-round multiplex PCR. MiXCR was run by TCRdb on the multiplex PCR reads, yielding one entry per CDR3 protein. The repertoire holds roughly 400,000 distinct CDR3 sequences, about 16% seen once, with 1.5% to 2% in the top ten.

The source of the sample is a study of Graves' ophthalmopathy and Graves' hyperthyroidism. Study-level results: Blood was where most expanded thyroid clonotypes above 0.001 frequency also turned up.

The sequenced material came from peripheral blood. The source is a young woman with Graves' ophthalmopathy. The chain is built from TRBV6-4 and TRBJ1-1; D is unclear. The CDR3: CASSPEASLPEAFF. CDR3 DNA: TGTGCCAGCAGCCCGGAGGCCTCCCTACCTGAAGCTTTCTTT.